The 25 T cell receptor beta chains presented below share a single source sample, sequenced in a study of memory CD4+ T cells and cytomegalovirus serostatus. Single viable CD3+CD4+CD8-CD45RO+ cells were sorted as the memory CD4+ T cells. Here immunoSEQ multiplex PCR was the method, and the copy in TCRdb shows in-frame clones only, minus some. The sample shows tens of thousands of clones, 70% to 75% of them seen only once. Sequenced sample: memory CD4+ T cells from blood. Receptors were obtained from an adult in good health and CMV-seropositive.

The chain combines TRBV28 with TRBJ1-1, with D unclear. The CDR3 length is 14 residues. V was cut by 6 bases and J by 5 bases, with 16 bases left in between. Looked up from germline, CDR1 is MDHEN and CDR2 is SYDVKM. Here the CDR3 DNA reads TGTGCCAGCAGGGTGGCGGGTCGGGAGACTGAAGCTTTCTTT. Its protein is CASRVAGRETEAFF.

The rearrangement joins TRBV10-3 to TRBJ2-3; TRBD2 matches at 9 bases. The length of the CDR3 is 16 residues. Germline CDR1 ENHRY, CDR2 SYGVKD. The ends lost 6 bases at V and 6 bases at J; junction bases unmatched: 13. The CDR3 DNA follows: TGTGCCATCAGCGACATCCAGAGCGGGGGGATGGATACGCAGTATTTT. Translating it yields CAISDIQSGGMDTQYF.

The chain employs TRBV2 and TRBJ2-2; 7 bases agree with TRBD2. The CDR3 sequence is 14 residues long. The trim removed 4 bases at V and 4 bases at J, leaving 3 bases unmatched. Germline V gives CDR1 SNHLY, CDR2 FYNNEI. The CDR3 is CASSGPSGTGELFF. The CDR3 nucleotides read TGTGCCAGCAGTGGTCCTAGCGGCACCGGGGAGCTGTTTTTT. The variable domain in full, with the rest retrieved from reference TRBV2 and TRBJ2-2, is EPEVTQTPSHQVTQMGQEVILRCVPISNHLYFYWYRQILGQKVEFLVSFYNNEISEKSEIFDDQFSVERPDGSNFTLKIRSTKLEDSAMYFCASSGPSGTGELFFGEGSRLTVL.

This chain links TRBV6-1 with TRBJ1-2, with 8 nucleotides matching TRBD1. This CDR3 comprises 14 residues. The ends lost 4 bases at V and 3 bases at J; junction bases unmatched: 4. Germline V gene lookup returns CDR1 MNHNS and CDR2 SASEGT. The CDR3, as DNA: TGTGCCAGCAGTGCCTCAGGGGGCTACTATGGCTACACCTTC. Translated, it gives CASSASGGYYGYTF.

The V call is TRBV13, the J call TRBJ2-2; D not certain. CDR1 and CDR2 (germline): PRHDT, FYEKMQ (reference sequence). The CDR3 contains 13 residues. Trimming cost V 1 base and J 8 bases, with 8 bases left between them. CDR3 DNA: TGTGCCAGCAGCTTAGACCTGCGGGGGGAGCTGTTTTTT. It yields the protein CASSLDLRGELFF.

V and J are TRBV29-1 and TRBJ2-3; TRBD1 aligns across 11 bases. V shed 7 bases and J 4 bases; nucleotides not matched to a gene: 4. Per germline, CDR1 SQVTM and CDR2 ANQGSEA. This CDR3 spans 13 amino acids. The CDR3 is CSADRGQSDTQYF. CDR3 nucleotides: TGCAGCGCGGACAGGGGGCAGTCAGATACGCAGTATTTT.

The chain couples TRBV10-2 to TRBJ1-5; no clear D. The germline V gene encodes CDR1 WSHSY and CDR2 SAAADI. The CDR3 is made up of 17 amino acids. The ends were cut back, 8 bases at V and 0 bases at J, with 20 bases in the middle. CDR3 loop: CASSLKSVEYSNQPQHF. CDR3 nucleotide sequence: TGCGCCAGCTCGTTAAAGTCGGTCGAATATAGCAATCAGCCCCAGCATTTT.

This clone has only a few counts. The rearrangement uses TRBV6-6 and TRBJ2-1, with D perhaps TRBD1 (6 bases). Per the germline V gene, CDR1 is MNHNY and CDR2 is SVGAGI (reference sequence). With 4 bases removed from V and 4 bases from J, the gap between germline ends came to 8 bases. CDR3 size: 13 residues. The CDR3 protein is CASSSGHYNEQFF. In nucleotides, the CDR3 is TGTGCCAGCAGTTCGGGACATTACAATGAGCAGTTCTTC.

This clone was observed a handful of times. The genes are TRBV18 and TRBJ1-4; D may be TRBD1 (6 bases). V gave up 5 bases and J gave up 8 bases, with 18 bases separating them. This CDR3 region has 15 residues. Per the germline V gene, CDR1 is KGHSH and CDR2 is LQKENI. The CDR3 spells CASSELRGRSEKLFF. As DNA, the CDR3 is TGTGCCAGCTCAGAACTCAGGGGAAGGTCGGAAAAACTGTTTTTT.

The chain recombines TRBV7-8 with TRBJ2-5; 14 nucleotides align to TRBD2. With V trimmed by 5 bases and J by 4 bases, 9 bases remained unmatched. Germline CDR1 is SGHVS and CDR2 is FQNEAQ. The CDR3 runs 17 residues. CDR3 bases: TGTGCCAGCAGCACTACGCTCGGGACTAGCGGGGGAGAGACCCAGTACTTC. Translating gives CASSTTLGTSGGETQYF.

This clone was detected only once. The rearrangement joins TRBV10-1 to TRBJ1-6; tentative D call: TRBD1 (5 bases). The CDR3 contains 15 residues. Germline CDR1 and CDR2: WNHNN and SYGVQD (reference sequence). The ends were cut back, 1 base at V and 10 bases at J, with 14 bases in the middle. CDR3 bases: TGCGCCAGCAGTGAGTTAAGGGGCGGCGAGTCACCCCTCCACTTT. Its translation: CASSELRGGESPLHF.

The chain joins TRBV7-8 to TRBJ1-6; TRBD1 might be the D (5 bases). Germline-derived CDR1 and CDR2 are SGHVS and FQNEAQ. This CDR3 spans 15 amino acids. The germline V and J ends were trimmed by 2 bases and 8 bases, with 13 bases remaining between them. The CDR3 loop reads CASSLPQGADSPLHF. The CDR3 nucleotides read TGTGCCAGCAGCTTACCGCAGGGTGCTGATTCACCCCTCCACTTT. Combining the CDR3 with reference TRBV7-8 and TRBJ1-6 gives the whole variable domain GAGVSQSPRYKVAKRGQDVALRCDPISGHVSLFWYQQALGQGPEFLTYFQNEAQLDKSGLPSDRFFAERPEGSVSTLKIQRTQQEDSAVYLCASSLPQGADSPLHFGNGTRLTVT.

The chain recombines TRBV18 with TRBJ1-6; possibly TRBD1 for D (5 bases). Per germline, CDR1 KGHSH and CDR2 LQKENI. Trimming took 6 bases from V and 10 from J, leaving 13 bases between them. The CDR3 is made up of 13 amino acids. CDR3 amino acids: CASSSSGTSPLHF. The CDR3 DNA is TGTGCCAGCTCCTCGTCGGGGACGTCACCCCTCCACTTT.

The V call is TRBV11-3, the J call TRBJ1-6, with no clear D. There are 14 residues in the CDR3. The V gene lost 2 bases and the J gene lost 10 bases, with 12 bases spanning the gap. The germline CDR1 and CDR2 sequences are SGHNT and YENEEA. CDR3 DNA sequence: TGTGCCAGCAGCTTATCCCAGTTCGGGTCACCCCTCCACTTT. This gives the protein CASSLSQFGSPLHF.

The CDR3 reads CASSLRAADQPQHF. CDR3 DNA sequence: TGTGCCAGCAGTTTACGGGCAGCAGATCAGCCCCAGCATTTT. J is TRBJ1-5 and V is TRBV28; D unclear. This CDR3 region has 14 residues. In germline, CDR1 is MDHEN, CDR2 SYDVKM. With 2 bases removed from V and 5 bases from J, the gap between germline ends came to 10 bases.

The chain recombines TRBV4-2 with TRBJ2-1; perhaps D is TRBD1 or TRBD2 (5 bases each). The germline V and J ends were trimmed by 3 bases and 8 bases, with 20 bases remaining between them. Germline CDR1 and CDR2: LGHNA and YNFKEQ. This CDR3 has 16 residues. The CDR3 bases are TGTGCCAGCAGCCATGGGACCGTCTTTGGTTTCGATGAGCAGTTCTTC. It is translated as CASSHGTVFGFDEQFF.

The chain uses TRBV21-1 and TRBJ2-1; the table assigns TRBD2, which was not confirmed against the DNA. TRBV21-1 is a known pseudogene. The CDR3 is 20 amino acids. CDR3 loop: CASSLRTSGGITSSYNEQFF. The CDR3 DNA reads TGTGCCAGCAGCCTACGGACTAGCGGGGGGATTACAAGCTCCTACAATGAGCAGTTCTTC.

CDR3 residues: CASSVGSGGRDEQFF. The CDR3 DNA is TGTGCCAGCAGCGTAGGCTCGGGGGGGCGCGATGAGCAGTTCTTC. This sequence joins TRBV9 and TRBJ2-1; 8 nucleotides line up with TRBD2. Germline CDR1 is SGDLS and CDR2 is YYNGEE. The CDR3 spans 15 residues. The V segment lost 0 bases and the J segment 8 bases; nucleotides outside the gene matches: 7.

This chain uses TRBV7-9 with TRBJ1-2; D gene ambiguous. The CDR3 sequence is 13 residues long. V gave up 2 bases and J gave up 2 bases, with 6 bases separating them. Germline V gene data show CDR1 as SEHNR and CDR2 as FQNEAQ (reference sequence). The CDR3 loop is CASSLLRNYGYTF. In DNA, the CDR3 is TGTGCCAGCAGCTTACTACGGAACTATGGCTACACCTTC.

The chain joins TRBV27 to TRBJ2-7; TRBD1 matches at 7 bases. Germline loops: CDR1 MNHEY, CDR2 SMNVEV (reference sequence). The V segment lost 6 bases and the J segment 2 bases; nucleotides outside the gene matches: 7. The CDR3 is 14 amino acids. The CDR3 DNA is TGTGCCAGCAGCCTAAAGACAGGGACCTACGAGCAGTACTTC. Protein: CASSLKTGTYEQYF.

The V call is TRBV5-1, the J call TRBJ2-1, with D unclear. Germline CDR1 is SGHRS and CDR2 is YFSETQ. V was pared by 4 bases and J by 6 bases, with 5 bases between. This CDR3 has 11 residues. This CDR3 is CASSHTNEQFF. Written as DNA, the CDR3 is TGCGCCAGCAGCCACACCAATGAGCAGTTCTTC. The variable domain in full, with the rest retrieved from reference TRBV5-1 and TRBJ2-1, is KAGVTQTPRYLIKTRGQQVTLSCSPISGHRSVSWYQQTPGQGLQFLFEYFSETQRNKGNFPGRFSGRQFSNSRSEMNVSTLELGDSALYLCASSHTNEQFFGPGTRLTVL.

This sequence joins TRBV7-2 and TRBJ2-5; D unclear. With 5 bases removed from V and 2 bases from J, the gap between germline ends came to 3 bases. The CDR3 is 11 residues long. Germline values: CDR1 SGHTA, CDR2 FQGNSA. This CDR3 is CASSIQETQYF. Written as DNA, the CDR3 is TGTGCCAGCAGCATACAAGAGACCCAGTACTTC.

The chain employs TRBV10-3 and TRBJ2-5; D could derive from TRBD1 or TRBD2 (5 bases each). Deletions cut 3 bases from V and 2 bases from J, with 10 bases between. The germline V gene has CDR1 ENHRY and CDR2 SYGVKD. The CDR3 length is 14 residues. The CDR3 DNA sequence: TGTGCCATCAGTGAAGGGACGTATCAAGAGACCCAGTACTTC. Its translation: CAISEGTYQETQYF.

This chain links TRBV5-1 with TRBJ2-7; possible D gene TRBD1, 5 bases. Per germline, CDR1 SGHRS and CDR2 YFSETQ. V shed 2 bases and J shed 6 bases, with 15 bases lying between them. This CDR3 is 14 amino acids long. DNA of the CDR3: TGCGCCAGCAGCTTACAGGTTCTTTCATCCGAGCAGTACTTC. Translation gives CASSLQVLSSEQYF.

The J gene is TRBJ2-7, the V gene TRBV6-6; 10 bases match TRBD2. The CDR3 consists of 16 residues. CDR1 and CDR2 from the germline V gene are MNHNY and SVGAGI (reference sequence). The V gene end was trimmed by 6 bases and the J gene end by 0 bases; junction bases not matched to a gene: 8. The CDR3, as DNA: TGTGCCAGCAGGCGCCAGCGGGGGGGCTCCTCCTACGAGCAGTACTTC. Its translation: CASRRQRGGSSYEQYF.